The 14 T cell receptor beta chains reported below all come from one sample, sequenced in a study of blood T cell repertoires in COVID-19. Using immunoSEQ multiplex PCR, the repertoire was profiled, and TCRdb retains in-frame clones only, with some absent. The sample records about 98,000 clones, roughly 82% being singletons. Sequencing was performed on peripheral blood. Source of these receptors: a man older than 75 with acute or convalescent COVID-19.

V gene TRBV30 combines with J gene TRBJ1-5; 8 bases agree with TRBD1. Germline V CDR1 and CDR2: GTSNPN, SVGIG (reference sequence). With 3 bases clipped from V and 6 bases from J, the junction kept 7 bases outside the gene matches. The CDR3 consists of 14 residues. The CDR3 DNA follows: TGTGCCTGGAGAGGACAGGGACTGGGTCAGCCCCAGCATTTT. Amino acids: CAWRGQGLGQPQHF.

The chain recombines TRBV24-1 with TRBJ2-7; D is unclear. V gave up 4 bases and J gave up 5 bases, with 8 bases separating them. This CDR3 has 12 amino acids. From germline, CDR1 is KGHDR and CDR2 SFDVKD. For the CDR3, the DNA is TGTGCCACCAGTGACCCTATGGACGAGCAGTACTTC. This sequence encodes CATSDPMDEQYF.

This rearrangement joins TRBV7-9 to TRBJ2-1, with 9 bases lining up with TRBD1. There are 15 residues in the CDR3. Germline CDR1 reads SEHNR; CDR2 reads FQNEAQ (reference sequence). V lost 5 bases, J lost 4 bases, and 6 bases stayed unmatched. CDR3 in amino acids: CASSLRDRDYNEQFF. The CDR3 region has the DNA TGTGCCAGCAGCCTCCGGGACAGGGATTACAATGAGCAGTTCTTC.

The CDR3 is CASSSLGGPIAKNIQYF. The CDR3 nucleotides read TGTGCCAGCAGCTCCTTAGGGGGACCCATAGCCAAAAACATTCAGTACTTC. The V call is TRBV7-2, the J call TRBJ2-4, with D possibly TRBD1 on 6 matching bases. V lost 4 bases and J lost 0, with 16 bases in between. The CDR3 sequence is 17 residues long. Germline-derived CDR1 and CDR2 are SGHTA and FQGNSA.

CDR3 region: CASSPPLASGEQFF. In DNA form, the CDR3 reads TGTGCCAGCTCACCACCCCTCGCGAGCGGTGAGCAGTTCTTC. This rearrangement joins TRBV18 to TRBJ2-1; a possible D gene is TRBD2 (5 bases). Trimming stripped 0 bases from V and 9 bases from J, with 12 bases between. The CDR3 consists of 14 residues. Germline V gene data show CDR1 as KGHSH and CDR2 as LQKENI.

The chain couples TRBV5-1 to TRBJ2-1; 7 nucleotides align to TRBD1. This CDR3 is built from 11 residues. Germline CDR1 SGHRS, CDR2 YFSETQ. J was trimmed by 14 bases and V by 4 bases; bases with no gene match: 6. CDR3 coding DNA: TGCGCCAGCAGCCGCGACAGGGACAAGTTCTTC. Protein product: CASSRDRDKFF.

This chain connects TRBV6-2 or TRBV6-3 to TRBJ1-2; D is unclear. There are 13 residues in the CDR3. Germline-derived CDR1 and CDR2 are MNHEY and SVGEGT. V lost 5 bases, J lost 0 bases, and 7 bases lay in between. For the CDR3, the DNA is TGTGCCAGCAGTGGTTTAGCTAACTATGGCTACACCTTC. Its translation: CASSGLANYGYTF.

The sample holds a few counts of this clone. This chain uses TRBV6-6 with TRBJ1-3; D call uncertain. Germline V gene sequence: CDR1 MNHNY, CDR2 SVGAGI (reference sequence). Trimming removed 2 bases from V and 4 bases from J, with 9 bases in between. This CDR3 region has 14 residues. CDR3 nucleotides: TGTGCCAGCAGTTACGAGGGAGGGGGAAACACCATATATTTT. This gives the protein CASSYEGGGNTIYF.

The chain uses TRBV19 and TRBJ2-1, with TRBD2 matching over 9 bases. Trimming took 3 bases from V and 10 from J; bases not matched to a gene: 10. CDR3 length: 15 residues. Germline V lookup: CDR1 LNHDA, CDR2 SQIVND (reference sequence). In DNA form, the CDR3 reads TGTGCCAGTAGTATTAGGGCTAGCGGGGTTGGGGAGCAGTTCTTC. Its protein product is CASSIRASGVGEQFF.

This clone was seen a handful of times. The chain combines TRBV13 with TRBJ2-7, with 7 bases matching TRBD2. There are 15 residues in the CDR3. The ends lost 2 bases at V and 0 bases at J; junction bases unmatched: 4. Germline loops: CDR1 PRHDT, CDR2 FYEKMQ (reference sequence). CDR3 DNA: TGTGCCAGCAGCTTAATGGGCGGGAGCTCCTACGAGCAGTACTTC. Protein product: CASSLMGGSSYEQYF.

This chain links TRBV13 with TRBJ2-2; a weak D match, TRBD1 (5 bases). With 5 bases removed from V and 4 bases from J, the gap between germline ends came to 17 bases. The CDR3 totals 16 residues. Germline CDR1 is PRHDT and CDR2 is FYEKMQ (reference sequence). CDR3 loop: CASSPSRQGRTGELFF. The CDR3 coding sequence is TGTGCCAGCAGCCCAAGTCGGCAGGGTCGCACCGGGGAGCTGTTTTTT.

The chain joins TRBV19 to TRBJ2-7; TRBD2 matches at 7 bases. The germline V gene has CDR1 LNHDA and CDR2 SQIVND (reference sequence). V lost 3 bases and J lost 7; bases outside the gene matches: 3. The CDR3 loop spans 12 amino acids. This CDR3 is CASSIGEGEQYF. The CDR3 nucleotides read TGTGCCAGTAGTATTGGGGAGGGAGAGCAGTACTTC.

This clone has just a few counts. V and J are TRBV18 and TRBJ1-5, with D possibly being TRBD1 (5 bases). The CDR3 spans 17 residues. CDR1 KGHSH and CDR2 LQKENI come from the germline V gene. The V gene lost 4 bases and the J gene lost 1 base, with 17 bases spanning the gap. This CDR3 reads CASSRGTPEGSNQPQHF. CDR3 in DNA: TGTGCCAGCTCACGCGGGACGCCCGAGGGCAGCAATCAGCCCCAGCATTTT.

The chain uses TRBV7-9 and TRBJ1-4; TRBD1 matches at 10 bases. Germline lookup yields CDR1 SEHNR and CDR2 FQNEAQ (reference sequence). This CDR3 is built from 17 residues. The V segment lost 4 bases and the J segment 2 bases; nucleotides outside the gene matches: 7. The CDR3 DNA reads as TGTGCCAGCAGCTCAAGGGGACAGGGGAAGACTAATGAAAAACTGTTTTTT. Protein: CASSSRGQGKTNEKLFF.